This entry concerns a single TCR beta chain. The antigen is undetermined. Profiling relied on immunoSEQ multiplex PCR, and the TCRdb table lists in-frame clones only, not all of them. The sample carries about 80,000 clones, roughly 90% recorded once. The data were obtained in a study of OX40 agonist ivuxolimab in advanced cancers. Germline CDR1 is SGHTA and CDR2 is FQGTGA. This CDR3 spans 13 amino acids. V lost 1 base to trimming and J lost 3 bases, with 5 bases between them. Whole-study results and caveats: Researchers did not determine the expanded peripheral T cells' antigen specificity.

This rearrangement joins TRBV7-3 to TRBJ2-3; TRBD1 is a possible D gene (5 bases). This clonotype was obtained from an adult with an advanced solid tumor such as melanoma, head and neck, liver or kidney cancer. Sequencing used CD4+ or CD8+ T cells sorted from blood, obtained in a trial of the OX40 agonist ivuxolimab. The DNA of the CDR3 is TGTGCCAGCAGCTTAAAGGGGACAGATACGCAGTATTTT. As protein: CASSLKGTDTQYF.